The clone carrying this TCR beta chain has just a few counts. This entry is derived from a study of T-cell reconstitution after alpha-beta-depleted transplantation in children. This CDR3 has 14 residues. The germline gives CDR1 SGHVS, CDR2 FQNEAQ. Trimming removed 3 bases from V and 7 bases from J, with 13 bases in between. Unique molecular identifiers tagged the TCRbeta library. TCRdb independently ran MiXCR on the PCR reads; one entry per CDR3 protein. The sample records a few hundred thousand distinct CDR3 sequences, 15% to 20% being singletons. The sequencing used PBMCs from the stem cell graft donor, collected from the stem cell graft. The source of this sequence is a human donor who donated a stem cell graft to a child with acute lymphoblastic leukemia. This chain joins TRBV7-8 and TRBJ2-1; D possibly corresponds to TRBD2 (6 bases). Written as DNA, the CDR3 is TGTGCCAGCAGCTTTTATGGCCGGGAGAATGAGCAGTTCTTC. This translates into CASSFYGRENEQFF.